The rows below give T cell receptor beta chains drawn from one sample of a study of breast tumors, draining lymph nodes, adjacent tissues. TCRdb redid the calling of the multiplex PCR reads with MiXCR, one entry per CDR3 protein. The table includes 200,000 to 300,000 distinct CDR3 sequences, around 31% detected once. The source material was axillary lymph node tissue. Receptors were obtained from a female donor with breast cancer. Some clones in this sample may be carry-over from other donors' samples. Each CDR3 is given with its conserved first and last residue. The D gene is left open where the match is weak. Only some rows state a clone size, as once, few, many or a class for expanded clones.

>many|TRBJ2-7|TRBV7-8|-
TGTGCCAGCAGCCCTAGACAGGAGGCCTACGAGCAGTACTTC
CASSPRQEAYEQYF
>-|TRBJ2-4|TRBV20-1|-
TGCAGCACACAGGGTCGGGACATTCAGTACTTC
CSTQGRDIQYF
>few|TRBJ1-5|TRBV6-1|-
TGTGCCAGCAGCCCCGGGGCAGCTCTGAGAGATCAGCCCCAGCATTTT
CASSPGAALRDQPQHF
>many|TRBJ2-1|TRBV5-1|-
TGCGCCAGCAGCGGCGGGACTGGACCTGTCAATGAGCAGTTCTTC
CASSGGTGPVNEQFF
>many|TRBJ2-5|TRBV20-1|TRBD2
TGCAGTGCTAGAGAATTGCGTGGACTAGCTATTCGGAAAGAGACCCAGTACTTC
CSARELRGLAIRKETQYF
>many|TRBJ1-4|TRBV20-1|-
TGCAGTGCTGCCCCACGACACCCCAATGAAAAACTGTTTTTT
CSAAPRHPNEKLFF
>many|TRBJ2-5|TRBV24-1|TRBD1
TGTGCCACCAGTGCCCCTGGGACAGGCTTCCAAGAGACCCAGTACTTC
CATSAPGTGFQETQYF
>-|TRBJ2-3|TRBV30|TRBD2
TGTGCCTGGAGCGGACTAGCGGGAGGAGTAGATACGCAGTATTTT
CAWSGLAGGVDTQYF
>-|TRBJ1-4|TRBV7-3|-
TGTGCCAGCAGCTTAAACGGGACTAAGACTAATGAAAAACTGTTTTTT
CASSLNGTKTNEKLFF
>-|TRBJ1-2|TRBV24-1|TRBD1
TGTGCCACCAGTGATTTTCCAGGGGGCTTAAACCTGGGCTACACCTTC
CATSDFPGGLNLGYTF
>many|TRBJ1-4|TRBV7-9|-
TGTGCCAGCAGCTCCGGCCGGCCAACAACTAATGAAAAACTGTTTTTT
CASSSGRPTTNEKLFF
>-|TRBJ1-6|TRBV5-1|-
TGCGCCAGCTCCCAGGGTTTGAGATCACCCCTCCACTTT
CASSQGLRSPLHF
>-|TRBJ2-1|TRBV19|-
TGTGCCAGTAGTATAGTTCCGGGATCAAAGAATGAGCAGTTCTTC
CASSIVPGSKNEQFF
>many|TRBJ2-7|TRBV5-8|-
TGTGCCAGCAGCTCGGACACCGGTTTGGACGAGCAGTACTTC
CASSSDTGLDEQYF
>-|TRBJ2-1|TRBV11-3|TRBD2
TGTGCCAGCAGCTCGGCGACTAGCGCGGGGGGGGTCTTC
CASSSATSAGGVF
>-|TRBJ1-5|TRBV6-1|-
TGTGCCAGCAGTGGTGAGCGGGGTGGGACCCAGCATTTT
CASSGERGGTQHF
>-|TRBJ2-7|TRBV5-1|-
TGCGCCAGCAGCCTCTCCGCGGGCGACGAGCAGTACTTC
CASSLSAGDEQYF
>many|TRBJ1-3|TRBV5-8|-
TGTGCCAGCAGCTACCTGCCGGAAGGAAACACCATATATTTT
CASSYLPEGNTIYF
>-|TRBJ2-4|TRBV24-1|-
TGTGCCAGCATGAAGAGGACCTCGCGGGGCAAAAACATTCAGTACTTC
CASMKRTSRGKNIQYF
>many|TRBJ2-7|TRBV20-1|TRBD1
TGCAGTGCTAGACCCGGGACAGGGTCATACGAGCAGTACTTC
CSARPGTGSYEQYF
>many|TRBJ2-7|TRBV7-2|-
TGTGCCAGCAGCTCAACGGGTTACGAGCAGTACTTC
CASSSTGYEQYF
>many|TRBJ2-3|TRBV29-1|-
TGCAGCGTTGATCTGGGTTCTAGCACAGATACGCAGTATTTT
CSVDLGSSTDTQYF
>few|TRBJ2-3|TRBV27|TRBD1
TGTGCCAGCTGCCGGGACAGGAGCACAGATACGCAGTATTTT
CASCRDRSTDTQYF
>many|TRBJ2-7|TRBV7-2|-
TGTGCCAGCAGCCCCCCGCTCAGCGGGCCGACCGGCGAGCAGTACTTC
CASSPPLSGPTGEQYF
>many|TRBJ1-6|TRBV20-1|-
TGCAGTGCCAGCGGGACACCGAATTCACCCCTCCACTTT
CSASGTPNSPLHF
>many|TRBJ2-1|TRBV7-9|-
TGTGCCAGCAGCTCGCGGACAGGGGCGCGACTAGCGGCAAATGAGCAGTTCTTC
CASSSRTGARLAANEQFF
>-|TRBJ1-2|TRBV27|TRBD1
TGTGCCAGCAGTTTAGCCGGACAGGGAGGCTACACCTTC
CASSLAGQGGYTF
>-|TRBJ2-3|TRBV10-1|-
TGCGCCAGCAGCCACGGAAATACGCAGTATTTT
CASSHGNTQYF
>many|TRBJ2-7|TRBV7-9|-
TGTGCCAGCAGCTTAACAAGCAGGGCCTACGAGCAGTACTTC
CASSLTSRAYEQYF
>-|TRBJ1-2|TRBV5-4|-
TGCGCCAGCAGCTTGGCCCGACCGACCTATGGCTACACCTTC
CASSLARPTYGYTF
>-|TRBJ2-1|TRBV27|-
TGTGCCAGCAGTCCCCCTTCAGACACCTACAATGAGCAGTTCTTC
CASSPPSDTYNEQFF
>few|TRBJ2-7|TRBV3-1|-
TGTGCCAGCAGCCAAGGCGGGTGGTCCCCCTACGAGCAGTACTTC
CASSQGGWSPYEQYF
>many|TRBJ2-2|TRBV6-4|TRBD2
TGTGCCAGCCAGCGGGAGTGGGGAACCGGGGAGCTGTTTTTT
CASQREWGTGELFF
>-|TRBJ2-7|TRBV6-5|-
TGTGCCAGCAGTTATAGCGGTGGGGAGCAGTACTTC
CASSYSGGEQYF
>-|TRBJ2-4|TRBV4-2|-
TGTGCCAGCAGCCAAGAAGGGGGGGTTCTAGCCAAAAACATTCAGTACTTC
CASSQEGGVLAKNIQYF
>many|TRBJ1-4|TRBV6-4|-
TGTGCCAGCCCGAAAGGTAATGAAAAACTGTTTTTT
CASPKGNEKLFF
>many|TRBJ2-7|TRBV19|-
TGTGCCAGTAGTATCAGGGGAAACGCCGGCTACGAGCAGTACTTC
CASSIRGNAGYEQYF
>-|TRBJ2-6|TRBV7-2|TRBD1
TGTGCCAGCAGCTCATGCCGGGACAGGGGGGTAGGGGCCCACGTCCTGACTTTC
CASSSCRDRGVGAHVLTF
>few|TRBJ1-1|TRBV7-9|TRBD1
TGTGCCAGCAGCTTAGGGGGCGGGGGACAGTTTCGGGAAGCTTTCTTT
CASSLGGGGQFREAFF
>many|TRBJ2-7|TRBV25-1|-
TGTGCCAGCAGTGAATATCTCGACCCAAAAAGGGCCTACGAGCAGTACTTC
CASSEYLDPKRAYEQYF
>few|TRBJ2-5|TRBV6-2/TRBV6-3|-
TGTGCCAGCAGTTACTCCGCTAGAAGGGGTGGGGAGACCCAGTACTTC
CASSYSARRGGETQYF